This TCR beta chain stems from a study of T-cell memory formation after mild COVID-19. Study summary: The two donors had largely donor-specific TCR clusters.

TCRdb used MiXCR to reprocess the 5' RACE reads, holding one entry per CDR3 protein. This table has approximately 210,000 distinct CDR3 sequences, approximately 16% appearing once. In regard to this clonotype: A much more abundant neighbour one base away suggests this may be a read error.

Germline CDR1 is LGHDT and CDR2 is YNNKEL (reference sequence). This CDR3 is 13 amino acids long. The V gene end was trimmed by 3 bases and the J gene end by 4 bases; junction bases not matched to a gene: 1. The sample consisted of PBMCs or a T cell subset sorted from them (not recorded which). This chain connects TRBV3-1 to TRBJ1-1, with 8 bases aligning to TRBD1. The TCR sequence derives from an adult woman who had mild COVID-19 (a few samples of this study predate the infection). Cell type and time point are not known. CDR3 loop: CASSHTGGTEAFF. Written as DNA, the CDR3 is TGTGCCAGCAGCCATACAGGGGGCACTGAAGCTTTCTTT.